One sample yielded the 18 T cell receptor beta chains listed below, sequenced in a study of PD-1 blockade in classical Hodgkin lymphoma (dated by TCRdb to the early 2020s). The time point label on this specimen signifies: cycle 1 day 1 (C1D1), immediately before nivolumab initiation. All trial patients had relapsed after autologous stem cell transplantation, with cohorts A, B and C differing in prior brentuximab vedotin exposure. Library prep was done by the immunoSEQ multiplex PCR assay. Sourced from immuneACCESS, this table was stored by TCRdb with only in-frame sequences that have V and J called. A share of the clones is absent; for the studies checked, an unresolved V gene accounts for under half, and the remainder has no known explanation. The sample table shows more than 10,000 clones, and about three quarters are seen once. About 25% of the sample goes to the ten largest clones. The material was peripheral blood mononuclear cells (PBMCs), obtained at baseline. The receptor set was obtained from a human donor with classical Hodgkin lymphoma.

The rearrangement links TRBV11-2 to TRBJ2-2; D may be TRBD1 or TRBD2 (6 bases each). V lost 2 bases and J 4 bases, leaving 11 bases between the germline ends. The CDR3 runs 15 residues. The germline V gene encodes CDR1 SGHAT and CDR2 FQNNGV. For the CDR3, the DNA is TGTGCCAGCAGCTTATGGGGGGCGGGCACCGGGGAGCTGTTTTTT. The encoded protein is CASSLWGAGTGELFF.

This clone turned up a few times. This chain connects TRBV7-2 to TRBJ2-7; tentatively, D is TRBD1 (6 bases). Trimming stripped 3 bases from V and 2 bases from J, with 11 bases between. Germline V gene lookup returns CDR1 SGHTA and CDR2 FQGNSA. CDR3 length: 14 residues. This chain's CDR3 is CASSLTGKAYEQYF. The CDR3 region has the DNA TGTGCCAGCAGCTTGACAGGTAAAGCCTACGAGCAGTACTTC.

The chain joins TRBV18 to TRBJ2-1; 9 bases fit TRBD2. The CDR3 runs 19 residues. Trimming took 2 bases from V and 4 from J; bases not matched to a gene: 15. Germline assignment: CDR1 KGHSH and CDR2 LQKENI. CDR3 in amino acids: CASSPMGYWQREEYNEQFF. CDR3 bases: TGTGCCAGCTCACCAATGGGGTACTGGCAGCGGGAGGAATACAATGAGCAGTTCTTC.

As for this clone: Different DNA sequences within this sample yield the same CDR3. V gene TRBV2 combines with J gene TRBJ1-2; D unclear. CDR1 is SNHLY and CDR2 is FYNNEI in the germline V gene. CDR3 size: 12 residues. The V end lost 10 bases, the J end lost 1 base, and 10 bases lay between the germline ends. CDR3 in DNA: TGTGCCACTGAGGAATATAACTATGGCTACACCTTC. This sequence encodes CATEEYNYGYTF.

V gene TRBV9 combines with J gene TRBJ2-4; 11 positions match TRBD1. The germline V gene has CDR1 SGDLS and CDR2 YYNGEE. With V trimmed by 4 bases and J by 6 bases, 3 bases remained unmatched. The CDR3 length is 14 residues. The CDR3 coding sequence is TGTGCCAGCAGCTTTGGGACAGGGGGAAACATTCAGTACTTC. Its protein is CASSFGTGGNIQYF.

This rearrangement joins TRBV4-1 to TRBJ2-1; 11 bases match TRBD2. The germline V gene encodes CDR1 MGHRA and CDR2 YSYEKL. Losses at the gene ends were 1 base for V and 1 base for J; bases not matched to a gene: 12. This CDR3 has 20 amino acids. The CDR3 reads CASSQVSRGSGRGSYNEQFF. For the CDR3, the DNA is TGCGCCAGCAGCCAAGTTTCCCGGGGTAGCGGGAGGGGATCCTACAATGAGCAGTTCTTC.

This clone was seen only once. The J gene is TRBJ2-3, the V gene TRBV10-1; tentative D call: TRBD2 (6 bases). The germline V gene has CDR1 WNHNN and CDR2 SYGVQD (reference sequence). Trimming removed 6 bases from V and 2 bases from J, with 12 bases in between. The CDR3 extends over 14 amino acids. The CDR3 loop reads CASRRGGPTDTQYF. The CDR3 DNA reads TGCGCCAGCAGGCGGGGCGGCCCCACAGATACGCAGTATTTT.

The CDR3 loop is CAWREDRAMRNTEAFF. CDR3 nucleotides: TGTGCCTGGAGGGAGGACAGGGCGATGAGGAACACTGAAGCTTTCTTT. V and J are TRBV30 and TRBJ1-1; 8 nucleotides align to TRBD1. Germline V gives CDR1 GTSNPN, CDR2 SVGIG (reference sequence). V shed 3 bases, J shed 1 base, and the junction held 10 bases outside the gene matches. The CDR3 length is 16 residues. Using reference TRBV30 and TRBJ1-1 for the parts outside the CDR3, the full variable domain is SQTIHQWPATLVQPVGSPLSLECTVEGTSNPNLYWYRQAAGRGLQLLFYSVGIGQISSEVPQNLSASRPQDRQFILSSKKLLLSDSGFYLCAWREDRAMRNTEAFFGQGTRLTVV.

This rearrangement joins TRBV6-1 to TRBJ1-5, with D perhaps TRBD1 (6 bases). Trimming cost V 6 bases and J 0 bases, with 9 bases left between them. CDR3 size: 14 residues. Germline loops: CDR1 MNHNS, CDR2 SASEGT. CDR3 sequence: CASRDSYSNQPQHF. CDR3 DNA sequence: TGTGCCAGCAGGGACAGTTATAGCAATCAGCCCCAGCATTTT.

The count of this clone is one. CDR3 amino acids: CASSLVRGAREEQFF. The CDR3 DNA follows: TGTGCCAGCAGCTTAGTTCGGGGAGCCCGAGAAGAGCAGTTCTTC. J is TRBJ2-1 and V is TRBV7-2; maybe TRBD2 (5 bases). V was trimmed by 1 base and J by 10 bases, leaving 17 bases between them. The germline V gene has CDR1 SGHTA and CDR2 FQGNSA. CDR3 size: 15 residues.

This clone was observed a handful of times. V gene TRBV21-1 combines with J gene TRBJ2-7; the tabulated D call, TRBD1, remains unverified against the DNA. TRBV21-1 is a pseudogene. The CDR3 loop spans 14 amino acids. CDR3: CARYSGQLTYEQYF. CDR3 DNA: TGTGCCCGATATTCAGGACAGCTTACCTACGAGCAGTACTTC.

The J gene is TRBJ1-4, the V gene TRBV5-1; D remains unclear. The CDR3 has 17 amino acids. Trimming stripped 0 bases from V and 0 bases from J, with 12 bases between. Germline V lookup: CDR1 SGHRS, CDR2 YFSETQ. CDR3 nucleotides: TGCGCCAGCAGCTTGGCGGGGTTCGTTGCAACTAATGAAAAACTGTTTTTT. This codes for CASSLAGFVATNEKLFF.

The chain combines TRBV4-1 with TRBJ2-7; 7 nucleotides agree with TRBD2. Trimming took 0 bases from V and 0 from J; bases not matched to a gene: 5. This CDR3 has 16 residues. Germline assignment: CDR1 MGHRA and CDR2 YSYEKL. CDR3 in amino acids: CASSQDPSGNSYEQYF. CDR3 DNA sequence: TGCGCCAGCAGCCAAGATCCCAGCGGGAACTCCTACGAGCAGTACTTC.

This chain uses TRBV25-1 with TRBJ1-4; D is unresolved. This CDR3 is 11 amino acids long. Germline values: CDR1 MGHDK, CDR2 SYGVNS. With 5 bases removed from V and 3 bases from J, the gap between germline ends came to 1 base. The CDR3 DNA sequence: TGTGCCAGCAGTCCTAATGAAAAACTGTTTTTT. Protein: CASSPNEKLFF.

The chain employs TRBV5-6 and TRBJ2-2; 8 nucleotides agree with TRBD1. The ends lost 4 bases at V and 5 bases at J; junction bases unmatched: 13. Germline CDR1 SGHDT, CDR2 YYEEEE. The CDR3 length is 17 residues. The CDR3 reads CASSPLFGGTGTGELFF. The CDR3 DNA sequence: TGTGCCAGCAGCCCCCTGTTTGGAGGGACAGGTACCGGGGAGCTGTTTTTT. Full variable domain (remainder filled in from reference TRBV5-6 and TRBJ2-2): DAGVTQSPTHLIKTRGQQVTLRCSPKSGHDTVSWYQQALGQGPQFIFQYYEEEERQRGNFPDRFSGHQFPNYSSELNVNALLLGDSALYLCASSPLFGGTGTGELFFGEGSRLTVL.

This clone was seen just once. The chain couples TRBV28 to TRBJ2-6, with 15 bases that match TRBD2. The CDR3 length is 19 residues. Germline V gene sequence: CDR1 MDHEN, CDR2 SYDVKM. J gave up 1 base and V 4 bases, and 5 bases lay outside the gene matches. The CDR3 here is CASSYLGTSGRSGANVLTF. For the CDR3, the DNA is TGTGCCAGCAGTTACCTTGGGACTAGCGGGAGGTCTGGGGCCAACGTCCTGACTTTC.

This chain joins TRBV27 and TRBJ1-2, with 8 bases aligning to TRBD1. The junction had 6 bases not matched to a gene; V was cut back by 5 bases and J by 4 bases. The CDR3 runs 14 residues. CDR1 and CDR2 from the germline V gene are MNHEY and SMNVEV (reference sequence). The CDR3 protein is CASSPGQGVYGYTF. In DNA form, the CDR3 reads TGTGCCAGCAGTCCCGGACAGGGCGTCTATGGCTACACCTTC.

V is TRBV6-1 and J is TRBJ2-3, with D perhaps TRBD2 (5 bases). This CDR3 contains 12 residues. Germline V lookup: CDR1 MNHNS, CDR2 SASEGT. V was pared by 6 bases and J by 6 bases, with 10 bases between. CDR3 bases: TGTGCCAGCAGGAGGAGGTTGGATACGCAGTATTTT. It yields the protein CASRRRLDTQYF.